This T cell receptor (beta chain) appears in the sequencing data of a study of CD8+ T cells in alopecia areata listed by TCRdb under 2018. Notes on the research overall: Treated patients were enrolled in an open-label pilot trial of oral tofacitinib, 5 to 10 mg twice daily, for moderate-to-severe alopecia areata. Patients stayed on tofacitinib for 6 to 18 months and then had 6 months of follow-up off drug so that delayed response and recurrence could be assessed. The study used high-throughput TCRbeta sequencing to examine T cell clonal expansion in alopecia areata, in both the C3H/HeJ mouse model and human patients. Human TCRbeta sequencing covered scalp tissue and sorted CD4+ and CD8+ peripheral blood T cells from patchy and totalis/universalis alopecia areata patients and healthy controls. Biopsies were taken from tofacitinib-treated patients at baseline and at 4 and 24 weeks of treatment, and a later scalp biopsy was taken in several of the tofacitinib-treated patients. Clonality in the scalp was compared among normal scalp (n=4), patchy alopecia areata scalp (n=8), and alopecia totalis/universalis scalp (n=8). RNA was obtained with the PAXgene miRNA kit for fixed scalp, the miRNeasy kit for PBMCs, and the RNeasy kit for mouse skin. TCRbeta CDR3 regions were amplified by immunoSEQ multiplex PCR using 35 Vbeta forward and 13 Jbeta reverse primers. What the work shows at the level of the full study, not this receptor alone: Shared TCR sequences between patients were less evident than in mice, which may be partly attributable to HLA diversity in the patient population. Resident alphabeta T cells in normal human skin are also sequenced, complicating scalp TCR repertoire analysis, unlike mouse skin dominated by gammadelta T cells. Compared with normal scalp, lesional scalp, particularly in alopecia totalis/universalis, had higher clonality and more expanded CD8+ clones, which suggests antigenic drive.

The method was the immunoSEQ multiplex PCR assay. To provide template for TCR sequencing, every sample had RNA extracted and reverse transcribed into cDNA. First-strand cDNA was synthesized using SuperScript III with a 2:1 mix of oligo-dT and random hexamers. Amplification bias was assessed with a synthetic immune receptor repertoire, and residual bias was removed computationally. In the authors' own workflow: Raw reads were preprocessed to remove errors, and CDR3 was defined by IMGT conventions from the conserved cysteine to phenylalanine. Clonality was calculated as 1 minus Shannon entropy normalized by log2 of the number of productive unique TCRs. Whether each scalp clone was CD4 or CD8 was inferred by checking scalp TCRbeta sequences against the CD4 and CD8 repertoires from sorted blood. TCRdb provides this immuneACCESS table in a form limited to in-frame rearrangements. Some clones are lacking; in checked studies, under half of them reflect an unresolved V gene, and why the rest are absent is not known. Clone size and V and J calls were adopted from that table, with D and trimming inferred from the DNA. The sample yields 130,000 to 150,000 clones; around 47% were counted once. The top ten hold approximately 6.8% of the sample.

The germline V gene encodes CDR1 GTSNPN and CDR2 SVGIG (reference sequence). Including the terminal cysteine and phenylalanine, the CDR3 comprises 14 residues. The sequence is cut down to CDR3 DNA, 42 bases in frame from base 1. The V end loses 0 bases and the J end loses 3 bases, and a stretch of 11 bases separates them. Worth noting for this clone: The target of this receptor is not known. Nothing much larger sits one base from this clone, and base qualities are not available.

Peripheral blood and lesional scalp punch biopsies were obtained from patients with alopecia areata. After PBMCs were isolated by density centrifugation and stained for CD3, CD4 and CD8, a FACSAria was used to sort CD4+ and CD8+ T cells. The sequenced material came from CD4+ T cells sorted from blood. The chain is assembled from TRBV30 and TRBJ1-1; matching of 6 bases hints at TRBD1 as the D gene. The TCR was taken from a human donor with alopecia areata. The CDR3: CAWSVRKGDTEAFF. The nucleotide sequence reads as follows: TGTGCCTGGAGTGTACGAAAGGGGGACACTGAAGCTTTCTTT. Extended through the reference TRBV30 and TRBJ1-1 proteins, this CDR3 yields the full variable domain: SQTIHQWPATLVQPVGSPLSLECTVEGTSNPNLYWYRQAAGRGLQLLFYSVGIGQISSEVPQNLSASRPQDRQFILSSKKLLLSDSGFYLCAWSVRKGDTEAFFGQGTRLTVV.